This T cell receptor (beta chain) was recovered during a study of blood T cell repertoires in COVID-19. The CDR3 runs to 16 residues. The germline V gene encodes CDR1 LNHDA and CDR2 SQIVND (reference sequence). V lost 3 bases and J 1 base, leaving 15 bases between the germline ends. Sequencing used immunoSEQ multiplex PCR; TCRdb keeps in-frame clones, though not all of them. The sample lists about 180,000 clones, roughly 86% seen once, with roughly 7% in the top ten. This rearrangement joins TRBV19 to TRBJ2-5; D is unclear. The material sequenced was peripheral blood. This receptor was identified in a man between 45 and 60 years old with active or convalescent COVID-19. The DNA of the CDR3 is TGTGCCAGTAGTATTTCTGGCCCAGGCCGCCAAGAGACCCAGTACTTC. Translation: CASSISGPGRQETQYF.